A few counts support the clone carrying this TCR beta chain. CDR1 GTSNPN and CDR2 SVGIG come from the germline V gene (reference sequence). Trimming cost V 1 base and J 7 bases, with 11 bases left between them. There are 13 residues in the CDR3. This record comes from a study of cytomegalovirus exposure and HLA in healthy donors. PCR amplification relied on 60 Vbeta primers (plus 13 Jbeta primers). Generated by immunoSEQ multiplex PCR, the TCRdb table keeps only in-frame clones and is missing some. The sample shows about 190,000 clones, 70% to 80% of them seen only once. This clonotype originated in a woman aged 25 to 45 in good health and CMV-seropositive. Sequenced sample: PBMCs. The rearrangement joins TRBV30 to TRBJ1-5; D uncertain. CDR3: CAWSDGVTQPQHF. The CDR3 nucleotides read TGTGCCTGGAGTGACGGGGTAACGCAGCCCCAGCATTTT.